This is a list of T cell receptor beta chains from one sample in a study of control samples from healthy donors and cancer patients. Assay used: immunoSEQ multiplex PCR; TCRdb lists only in-frame clones, some missing. This table holds some 29,000 clones, around nine tenths found once. The sample taken for sequencing was formalin-fixed, paraffin-embedded tissue. Receptor source: a female donor with melanoma. Each CDR3 is given with its conserved first and last residue. D genes are given only for firm matches. The size field is filled for only some rows; it gives once, few, many or a size class.

v_gene	d_gene	abundance	j_gene	CDR3aa	CDR3nt
TRBV11-2	.	.	TRBJ1-2	CASGSQGVWGYTF	TGTGCCAGCGGCAGCCAGGGAGTGTGGGGCTACACCTTC
TRBV7-9	TRBD1	.	TRBJ1-4	CASSPGQGREKLFF	TGTGCCAGCAGCCCCGGACAGGGGCGGGAAAAACTGTTTTTT
TRBV5-1	TRBD2	once	TRBJ2-3	CASSHNKLRYSGIIEGTDTQYF	TGCGCCAGCAGCCACAACAAATTGCGGTATAGCGGGATTATCGAGGGCACAGATACGCAGTATTTT
TRBV7-9	.	.	TRBJ2-4	CASSLTANIQYF	TGTGCCAGCAGCTTAACAGCAAACATTCAGTACTTC
TRBV6-5	.	.	TRBJ1-1	CASSSSAAQAFF	TGTGCCAGCAGTTCTTCAGCAGCACAAGCTTTCTTT
TRBV5-1	TRBD1	.	TRBJ2-1	CASSYRDSSYNEQFF	TGCGCCAGCAGCTACCGGGACAGCTCCTACAATGAGCAGTTCTTC
TRBV6-5	TRBD1	.	TRBJ1-2	CAIPYTTGGYGYTF	TGTGCCATCCCATATACGACAGGGGGCTATGGCTACACCTTC
TRBV29-1	.	.	TRBJ2-3	CSVEYGDTQYF	TGCAGCGTTGAGTACGGAGATACGCAGTATTTT
TRBV27	TRBD1	.	TRBJ2-1	CASRRTGTLLHSSYNEQFF	TGTGCCAGCAGGCGGACAGGCACCCTACTCCACAGCTCCTACAATGAGCAGTTCTTC
TRBV7-9	.	.	TRBJ1-1	CASSYQVGTEAFF	TGTGCCAGCAGTTACCAGGTTGGCACTGAAGCTTTCTTT
TRBV7-9	.	.	TRBJ2-3	CASSLALLARLSTDTQYF	TGTGCCAGCAGCCTCGCCCTCCTCGCGAGACTAAGCACAGATACGCAGTATTTT
TRBV13	TRBD1	.	TRBJ1-1	CASSHGDRVNTEAFF	TGTGCCAGCAGCCACGGGGACAGGGTGAACACTGAAGCTTTCTTT
TRBV4-1	.	once	TRBJ1-1	CASSQVLLNTEAFF	TGCGCCAGCAGCCAAGTTCTCTTGAACACTGAAGCTTTCTTT
TRBV7-2	TRBD1	.	TRBJ1-2	CASSSGQGPNYGYTF	TGTGCCAGCAGCTCTGGACAGGGACCCAACTATGGCTACACCTTC
TRBV12-3/TRBV12-4	.	.	TRBJ2-7	CASSLGYEQYF	TGTGCCAGCAGTTTAGGGTACGAGCAGTACTTC
TRBV6-5	.	.	TRBJ1-2	CASSPRNSANYGYTF	TGTGCCAGCAGCCCCCGAAACAGCGCTAACTATGGCTACACCTTC
TRBV7-8	.	.	TRBJ2-7	CASSLMDSSYEQYF	TGTGCCAGCAGCTTAATGGACAGCTCCTACGAGCAGTACTTC
TRBV30	TRBD1	once	TRBJ1-2	CAWRRDRSYGYTF	TGTGCCTGGAGGCGGGACAGATCCTATGGCTACACCTTC
TRBV19	TRBD1	.	TRBJ1-5	CASRADRGSNQPQHF	TGTGCCAGTAGGGCCGACAGGGGTAGCAATCAGCCCCAGCATTTT
TRBV5-4	TRBD1	.	TRBJ2-6	CASSLPPGQGNSGANVLTF	TGTGCCAGCAGCTTGCCTCCGGGACAGGGGAACTCTGGGGCCAACGTCCTGACTTTC
TRBV2	TRBD1	few	TRBJ1-6	CASSEITGVGSPLHF	TGTGCCAGCAGTGAGATCACAGGGGTCGGTTCACCCCTCCACTTT
TRBV7-2	TRBD2	.	TRBJ2-3	CASSSGLGASF	TGTGCCAGCAGCTCGGGACTAGGAGCGTCCTTT
TRBV5-1	.	.	TRBJ2-2	CASSLVRQNTGELFF	TGCGCCAGCAGCTTGGTCAGGCAGAACACCGGGGAGCTGTTTTTT
TRBV29-1	.	.	TRBJ1-1	CSVEGGLYDYFRGTEAFF	TGCAGCGTTGAAGGGGGCCTTTACGACTACTTTAGAGGCACTGAAGCTTTCTTT
TRBV6-4	TRBD1	large	TRBJ2-2	CASSPLQGANGELFF	TGTGCCAGCAGTCCATTACAGGGGGCGAACGGGGAGCTGTTTTTT
TRBV7-9	.	.	TRBJ1-2	CASSSTGPGYTF	TGTGCCAGCAGCTCCACGGGGCCTGGCTACACCTTC
TRBV10-1	TRBD2	.	TRBJ2-5	CASTLAGEETQYF	TGCGCCAGCACATTAGCGGGAGAGGAGACCCAGTACTTC
TRBV7-2	.	.	TRBJ2-3	CASSFGLTTDTQYF	TGTGCCAGCAGCTTCGGACTCACCACAGATACGCAGTATTTT
TRBV19	TRBD1	once	TRBJ1-1	CASSGTALWDTEAFF	TGTGCCAGTAGCGGGACAGCACTTTGGGACACTGAAGCTTTCTTT
TRBV3-1/TRBV3-2	.	.	TRBJ1-2	CASSPSGEGYTF	TGTGCCAGCAGCCCGTCGGGGGAAGGCTACACCTTC
TRBV7-9	TRBD2	once	TRBJ2-7	CASSLQRGGIENEQYF	TGTGCCAGCAGCTTACAGCGGGGGGGTATAGAAAACGAGCAGTACTTC
TRBV28	TRBD2	.	TRBJ2-7	CASSSPGLAAYEQYF	TGTGCCAGCAGTTCCCCGGGACTAGCGGCCTACGAGCAGTACTTC
TRBV27	.	.	TRBJ2-2	CASRSGLTNTGELFF	TGTGCCAGCCGAAGCGGGCTCACGAACACCGGGGAGCTGTTTTTT
TRBV11-2	TRBD2	.	TRBJ2-5	CASSLDPGLASQYF	TGTGCCAGCAGCTTAGATCCCGGACTAGCGTCGCAGTACTTC
TRBV13	.	.	TRBJ2-7	CASSLAPPQGYEQYF	TGTGCCAGCAGCCTCGCCCCCCCCCAAGGCTACGAGCAGTACTTC
TRBV5-1	.	.	TRBJ1-1	CASSLPENTEAFF	TGCGCCAGCAGCTTACCAGAGAACACTGAAGCTTTCTTT
TRBV11-3	TRBD1	.	TRBJ2-3	CASSFEGARTDTQYF	TGTGCCAGCAGCTTTGAGGGGGCGAGAACAGATACGCAGTATTTT
TRBV3-1/TRBV3-2	.	.	TRBJ2-3	CASSQESAGSTDTQYF	TGTGCCAGCAGCCAAGAGTCGGCGGGCAGCACAGATACGCAGTATTTT
TRBV7-9	.	.	TRBJ1-2	CASSLDPHGGGYTF	TGTGCCAGCAGCTTAGATCCCCATGGGGGCGGCTACACCTTC
TRBV19	TRBD1	.	TRBJ1-6	CASSTGQGLFSPLHF	TGTGCCAGTTCTACGGGACAGGGACTATTTTCACCCCTCCACTTT
TRBV6-2/TRBV6-3	TRBD1	.	TRBJ1-2	CASSLRTGPYGYTF	TGTGCCAGCAGTCTCCGGACAGGGCCCTATGGCTACACCTTC
TRBV6-2/TRBV6-3	TRBD1	.	TRBJ2-7	CASSYSTQTGAREQYF	TGTGCCAGCAGTTACTCGACTCAGACAGGGGCCAGAGAGCAGTACTTC
TRBV7-8	.	.	TRBJ2-1	CASSSRYVRQYNEQFF	TGTGCCAGCAGCTCCAGATACGTTAGACAGTACAATGAGCAGTTCTTC
TRBV24-1	.	.	TRBJ2-1	CATSDPRNYEQFF	TGTGCCACCAGTGACCCTAGAAACTATGAGCAGTTCTTC